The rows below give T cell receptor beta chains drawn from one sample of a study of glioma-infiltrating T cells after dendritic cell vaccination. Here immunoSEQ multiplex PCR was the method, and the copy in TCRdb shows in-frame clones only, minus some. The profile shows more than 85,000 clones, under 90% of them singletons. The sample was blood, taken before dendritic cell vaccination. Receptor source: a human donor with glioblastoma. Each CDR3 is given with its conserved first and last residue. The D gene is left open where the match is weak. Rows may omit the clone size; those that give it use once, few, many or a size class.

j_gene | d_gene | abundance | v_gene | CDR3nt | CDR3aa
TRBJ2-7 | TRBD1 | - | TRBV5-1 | TGCGCCAGCGGACAGGGTCCTTCCTACGAGCAGTACTTC | CASGQGPSYEQYF
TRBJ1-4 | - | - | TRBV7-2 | TGTGCCAGCAGCTTAGTGGGCGAAAAACTGTTTTTT | CASSLVGEKLFF
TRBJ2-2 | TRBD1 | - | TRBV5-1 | TGCGCCAGCAGCCCGGGGACAGCCTTCAACACCGGGGAGCTGTTTTTT | CASSPGTAFNTGELFF
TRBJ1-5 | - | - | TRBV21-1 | TGTGCCAGCAGCAAGCCCCGGGACAGAGATCAGCCCCAGCATTTT | CASSKPRDRDQPQHF
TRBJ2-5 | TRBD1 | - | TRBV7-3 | TGTGCCAGCAGCCTGACAGGGGGCGGAGAGACCCAGTACTTC | CASSLTGGGETQYF
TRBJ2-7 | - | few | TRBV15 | TGTGCCACCAGCAGAGGACACGTCCCCTACGAGCAGTACTTC | CATSRGHVPYEQYF
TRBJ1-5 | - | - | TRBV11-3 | TGTGCCAGCAGCTCGGGACTGGGAAATCAGCCCCAGCATTTT | CASSSGLGNQPQHF
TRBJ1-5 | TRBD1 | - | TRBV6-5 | TGTGCCAGCAGCCAGGGGGTAAGTCAGCCCCAGCATTTT | CASSQGVSQPQHF
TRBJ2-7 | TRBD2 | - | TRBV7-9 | TGTGCCAGCAGCTTAGGGGGTAGCGGGAGGGCCTCCGAGCAGTACTTC | CASSLGGSGRASEQYF
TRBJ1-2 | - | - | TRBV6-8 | TGTGCCAGCAGCCCTAATCAAGCTAACTATGGCTACACCTTC | CASSPNQANYGYTF
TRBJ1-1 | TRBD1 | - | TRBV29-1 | TGCAGCGTTGTACGTAGGGACAGCCACACTGAAGCTTTCTTT | CSVVRRDSHTEAFF
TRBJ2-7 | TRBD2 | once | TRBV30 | TGTGCCTGGGGGACTAACTCCTACGAGCAGTACTTC | CAWGTNSYEQYF
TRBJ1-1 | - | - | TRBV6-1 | TGTGCCACCCTAGTTTTTGACAGGCATGAACCTGAAGCTTTCTTT | CATLVFDRHEPEAFF
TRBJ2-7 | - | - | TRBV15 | TGTGCCACCAGCACCGTCGGGGTATCCTACGAGCAGTACTTC | CATSTVGVSYEQYF
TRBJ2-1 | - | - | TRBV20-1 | TGCAGTGCTAGCAATGCGTCGCCGTTCTTC | CSASNASPFF
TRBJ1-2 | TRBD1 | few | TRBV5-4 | TGTGCCAGCAGCCCAGGGACAGCAATTAACTATGGCTACACCTTC | CASSPGTAINYGYTF
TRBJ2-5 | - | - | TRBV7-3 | TGTGCCAGCAGCCCCCTCGGGGGACAAGAGACCCAGTACTTC | CASSPLGGQETQYF
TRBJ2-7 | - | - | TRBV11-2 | TGTGCCAGCACCCCGGGATTCGAGCAGTACTTC | CASTPGFEQYF
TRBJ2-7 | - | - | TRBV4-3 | TGCGCCAGCAGCCAAGAGGAGGGGACCTACGAGCAGTACTTC | CASSQEEGTYEQYF
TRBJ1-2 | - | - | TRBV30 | TGTGCCTGGAGTCCTACGGGGTTAGCTAACTATGGCTACACCTTC | CAWSPTGLANYGYTF
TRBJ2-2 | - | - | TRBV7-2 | TGTGCCAGCAGCTTATCAAGACAGTCCACCGGGGAGCTGTTTTTT | CASSLSRQSTGELFF
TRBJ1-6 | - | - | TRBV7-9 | TGTGCCAGCAGTAAGTACGGAGAGAATAATTCACCCCTCCACTTT | CASSKYGENNSPLHF
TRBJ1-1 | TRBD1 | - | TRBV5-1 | TGCGCCAGCAGCTTGGGGGACAGGGCAGGCACTGAAGCTTTCTTT | CASSLGDRAGTEAFF
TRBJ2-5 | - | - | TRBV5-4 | TGTGCCAGCAGCTCCAGGGAAGGGCGACAAGAGACCCAGTACTTC | CASSSREGRQETQYF
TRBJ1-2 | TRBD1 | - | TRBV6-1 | TGTGCCAGCAGCCCGAGGCAGGGGGCCGGTGGCTACACCTTC | CASSPRQGAGGYTF
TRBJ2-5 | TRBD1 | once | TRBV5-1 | TGCGCCAGCAGCGTGGGACAGCTCCAAGAGACCCAGTACTTC | CASSVGQLQETQYF
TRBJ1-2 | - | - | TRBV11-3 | TGTGCCAGCAGCTTAGGGAATCCGGGGGAAGGCTACACCTTC | CASSLGNPGEGYTF
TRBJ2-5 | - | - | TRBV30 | TGTGCCTGGAGGAGGGGGGAGACCCAGTACTTC | CAWRRGETQYF
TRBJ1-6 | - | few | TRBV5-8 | TGTGCCAGCAGCTTGCATTTAGGCCCCGAGGCAGGGTCACCCCTCCACTTT | CASSLHLGPEAGSPLHF
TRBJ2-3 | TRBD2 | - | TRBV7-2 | TGTGCCAGCAGGACTAGCGGTAACACAGATACGCAGTATTTT | CASRTSGNTDTQYF
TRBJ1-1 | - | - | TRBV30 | TGTGCCTGGAGCGGCACTGAAGCTTTCTTT | CAWSGTEAFF
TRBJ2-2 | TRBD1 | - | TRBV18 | TGTGCCAGCTCACCACAACAGGGGCTCCCCGGGGAGCTGTTTTTT | CASSPQQGLPGELFF
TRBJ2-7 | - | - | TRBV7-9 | TGTGCCAGCAGCGAATTCAGAGGCGAGCAGTACTTC | CASSEFRGEQYF